The 18 T cell receptor beta chains below were found in one sample sequenced in a study of tumor-infiltrating lymphocytes in primary liver carcinoma. Germline DNA was also extracted, while the blood RNA originated from unsorted whole blood. cDNA specific to TCR beta was made from around 450 ng of total RNA, with a constant-region primer employed for priming. For TCR beta, libraries were produced by three nested multiplex PCR rounds using slightly modified ARM-PCR. Running around 9 cycles apiece, the first two PCR rounds relied on TRBV1-TRBV30 forward primers together with a C-beta reverse primer. Each CDR3 protein gets one entry after TCRdb re-called the multiplex PCR reads with MiXCR. The data hold about 350,000 distinct CDR3 sequences, with 65% observed a single time. Sequenced input: peripheral blood. Receptor source: a middle-aged man with primary liver carcinoma and hepatitis B virus infection.

The chain couples TRBV6-5 to TRBJ2-3; possibly TRBD2 for D (5 bases). V lost 0 bases and J 9 bases, leaving 13 bases between the germline ends. Germline lookup yields CDR1 MNHEY and CDR2 SVGAGI. The CDR3 contains 14 residues. The CDR3 coding sequence is TGTGCCAGCAGTTACTCGAGGGTTCAGGAGACGCAGTATTTT. Residues: CASSYSRVQETQYF.

With regard to this clonotype: A read error may be the cause here, since a much bigger clone is one base away. J is TRBJ2-1 and V is TRBV6-5; no clear D. Trimming took off 1 base at V and 10 bases at J, with 5 bases between the two ends. CDR1 is MNHEY, CDR2 SVGAGI, per germline. The CDR3 is 11 residues long. As DNA, the CDR3 is TGTGCCAGCAGTTACTGGGCGGAGCAGTTCTTC. This sequence encodes CASSYWAEQFF.

Of note for this clonotype: A read error may explain this, as a much larger clone is one base away. The CDR3 region has the DNA TGTGTCAGCAGTTATGACAGGGGCTCCGGGGCCAACGTCCTGACTTTC. Protein product: CVSSYDRGSGANVLTF. The chain recombines TRBV6-2 or TRBV6-3 with TRBJ2-6, with TRBD1 matching 8 bases. The CDR3 totals 16 residues. CDR1 and CDR2 (germline): MNHEY, SVGEGT.

This clonotype was recorded many times. This sequence joins TRBV12-3 or TRBV12-4 and TRBJ1-2; D uncertain. There are 13 residues in the CDR3. V dropped 6 bases and J dropped 7 bases, with 15 bases sitting between them. CDR3 bases: TGTGCCAGCAGCTCGACACCGGAGGGTGGCTACACCTTC. This codes for CASSSTPEGGYTF.

Remarks on this clonotype: Since a much larger clone is just one base distant, this may be a read error. CDR3: CASSEEAEYQPQHF. CDR3 bases: TGTGCCAGCAGTGAAGAAGCAGAGTACCAGCCCCAGCATTTT. V is TRBV6-1 and J is TRBJ1-5; D unresolved. Between the trimmed V and J ends, which lost 1 base and 7 bases, there was a span of 11 bases. In germline, CDR1 is MNHNS, CDR2 SASEGT. The CDR3 spans 14 residues.

This clonotype was counted between two and nine times. The chain recombines TRBV12-3 or TRBV12-4 with TRBJ2-7; the D is unclear. Trimming took off 7 bases at V and 4 bases at J, with 11 bases between the two ends. There are 12 residues in the CDR3. CDR3 loop: CASTDPGYEQYF. In DNA, the CDR3 is TGTGCCAGCACAGATCCGGGTTACGAGCAGTACTTC.

This chain connects TRBV4-2 to TRBJ2-7, with TRBD1 identical over 10 bases. Germline V gene lookup returns CDR1 LGHNA and CDR2 YNFKEQ. The CDR3 runs 15 residues. V shed 5 bases, J shed 9 bases, and the junction held 13 bases outside the gene matches. The DNA of the CDR3 is TGTGCCAGCAGCGTCCCGGGACAGGGGACCCCTGGGCAGTACTTC. Translating gives CASSVPGQGTPGQYF.

Notes on this clonotype: The conserved final phenylalanine or tryptophan is absent from the CDR3, which likely points to a read error. The DNA is left out, because the CDR3 cannot be placed on it with certainty; the CDR3 is given as TCRdb lists it. The V and J genes are TRBV10-2 and TRBJ1-1; no check of the table's D call, TRBD1, against the DNA was made. Germline V CDR1 and CDR2: WSHSY, SAAADI. The CDR3 contains 17 residues when both ends are counted. The CDR3 sequence: CASSESKLAGGITETFS.

This clonotype was picked up many times. The V call is TRBV11-2, the J call TRBJ2-1; no firm D call. Trimming took off 1 base at V and 6 bases at J, with 7 bases between the two ends. The CDR3 is 13 amino acids. Germline V gene data show CDR1 as SGHAT and CDR2 as FQNNGV. The CDR3 protein is CASSLGPGNEQFF. The CDR3 DNA is TGTGCCAGCAGCTTAGGGCCGGGCAATGAGCAGTTCTTC. Drawing the rest from reference TRBV11-2 and TRBJ2-1, the complete variable domain is EAGVAQSPRYKIIEKRQSVAFWCNPISGHATLYWYQQILGQGPKLLIQFQNNGVVDDSQLPKDRFSAERLKGVDSTLKIQPAKLEDSAVYLCASSLGPGNEQFFGPGTRLTVL.

This chain connects TRBV6-6 to TRBJ1-6; 9 bases are shared with TRBD1. The J segment lost 7 bases and the V segment lost 7 bases, leaving 8 bases of the junction unmatched. CDR3 length: 15 residues. The germline V gene has CDR1 MNHNY and CDR2 SVGAGI (reference sequence). Here the CDR3 DNA reads TGTGCCAGCACCCTGGGACAGGGTGGAAATTCACCCCTCCACTTT. It yields the protein CASTLGQGGNSPLHF.

This clonotype was picked up a small number of times. The V gene is TRBV12-3 or TRBV12-4, the J gene TRBJ2-1, with D uncertain. The CDR3 extends over 13 amino acids. V was shortened by 6 bases and J by 4 bases, with 10 bases between the two germline ends. CDR3 sequence (DNA): TGTGCCAGCAGCTGGGCGCGATACAATGAGCAGTTCTTC. Translating it yields CASSWARYNEQFF.

With regard to this clonotype: Given the absence of the conserved phenylalanine or tryptophan at the CDR3 end, a read error is likely. The chain uses TRBV11-2 and TRBJ2-7; D is undetermined. CDR1 and CDR2 from the germline V gene are SGHAT and FQNNGV. Trimming shortened V by 4 bases and J by 1 base, and 8 bases separated the two germline ends. There are 13 residues in the CDR3. Here the CDR3 reads CASSSSISYEQYL. The CDR3 DNA reads TGTGCCAGCAGCTCGTCGATATCCTACGAGCAGTACTTA.

Comments on this clonotype: No conserved phenylalanine or tryptophan ends this CDR3, so it is likely a read error. The J gene is TRBJ2-1, the V gene TRBV11-1, with TRBD1 as a possible D gene (7 bases). This CDR3 is built from 12 residues. V lost 11 bases and J 0 bases, leaving 8 bases between the germline ends. Looked up from germline, CDR1 is SGHAT and CDR2 is FQDESV (reference sequence). The DNA for the CDR3 is TGTGCCCAGGGGGGCTCCTACAATGAGCAGTTCTTA. It encodes CAQGGSYNEQFL.

For this clonotype: A much more abundant neighbour one base away suggests this may be a read error. The chain employs TRBV4-2 and TRBJ2-1; D perhaps matches TRBD2 (6 bases). Germline V gene sequence: CDR1 LGHNA, CDR2 YNFKEQ. The CDR3 length is 16 residues. The CDR3 here is CASSQDLLGRNNEQLF. The CDR3 nucleotides are TGTGCCAGCAGCCAAGATCTTCTCGGGAGAAATAATGAGCAGCTCTTC.

The chain has TRBV6-2 or TRBV6-3 and TRBJ1-2; 7 bases are a match to TRBD1. Per germline, CDR1 MNHEY and CDR2 SVGEGT. The CDR3 consists of 15 residues. The V gene end was trimmed by 6 bases and the J gene end by 2 bases; junction bases not matched to a gene: 9. The CDR3 protein is CASRMLDRQNYGYTF. The CDR3 DNA follows: TGTGCCAGCAGGATGTTGGACAGGCAAAACTATGGCTACACCTTC.

A note on this clonotype: The final CDR3 position lacks the conserved phenylalanine or tryptophan, pointing to a likely read error. The chain is built from TRBV6-6 and TRBJ2-2; D is possibly TRBD2 (5 bases). CDR1 is MNHNY, CDR2 SVGAGI, per germline (reference sequence). V was trimmed by 6 bases and J by 0 bases, leaving 11 bases between them. The CDR3 spans 15 residues. The CDR3 here is CASRDSVANTGELFY. CDR3 in DNA: TGTGCCAGCAGGGATAGCGTGGCGAACACCGGGGAGCTGTTTTAT.

This clonotype was seen repeatedly, ten times or more. V gene TRBV10-3 combines with J gene TRBJ2-1; 10 bases match TRBD2. The CDR3 runs 15 residues. Trimming cost V 2 bases and J 7 bases; bases outside gene matches: 5. CDR1 and CDR2 from the germline V gene are ENHRY and SYGVKD. DNA for the CDR3: TGTGCCATCAGTGAGGCTAGCGGGAGCTGGAATGAGCAGTTCTTC. Its protein is CAISEASGSWNEQFF.

The rearrangement links TRBV4-2 to TRBJ2-7; maybe TRBD1 (5 bases). The germline V and J ends were trimmed by 7 bases and 4 bases, with 20 bases remaining between them. The CDR3 is made up of 15 amino acids. The germline V gene has CDR1 LGHNA and CDR2 YNFKEQ. CDR3 sequence (DNA): TGTGCCAGCAATGCCGGTGGGGCCGGTGGATACGAGCAGTACTTC. Its translation is CASNAGGAGGYEQYF.